This TCR beta chain was obtained from a study of blood T cells in healthy people across ages. Turning to the study itself: For every two T cells, template switching captured about one barcoded beta molecule.

Primers used in a second PCR of about 6 to 12 cycles were a sample-barcoded 5' primer and a J-beta primer mix. Every cDNA was tagged by a template-switch adaptor with 12 random nucleotides. TCRdb called the 5' RACE reads again in MiXCR, with one record for every CDR3 protein. This sample has just under 550,000 distinct CDR3 sequences, with around 24% found just once. The same sample was also used in a study of T cells of mothers and their children. That paper adds: M1S, a second-PCR primer, added sample barcodes and 2-4 random nucleotides.

The clonotype was recovered from a boy younger than 18 in good health. The sample was blood.

The CDR3 sequence: CASSQDLRGGHYGYTF. The CDR3 DNA is TGCGCCAGCAGCCAAGATCTAAGGGGGGGGCACTATGGCTACACCTTC. The genes are TRBV4-1 and TRBJ1-2, with TRBD1 as a possible D gene (6 bases). This CDR3 has 16 residues. Germline CDR1 is MGHRA and CDR2 is YSYEKL. Trimming stripped 0 bases from V and 3 bases from J, with 14 bases between.